What follows describes a single TCR beta chain. The CDR3 spans 15 residues. CDR1 MNHEY and CDR2 SMNVEV come from the germline V gene (reference sequence). The V end lost 4 bases, the J end lost 3 bases, and 15 bases lay between the germline ends. These data are taken from a study of blood T cell repertoires in COVID-19. Study context: Spain, Italy and the United States supplied samples that represented acute and convalescent COVID-19.

The method was immunoSEQ multiplex PCR; TCRdb's version includes in-frame clones alone and lacks a portion of them. The data contain around 120,000 clones, 80% to 90% of them seen just once; the ten biggest clones take up 25% to 35%. The material sequenced was peripheral blood. The clonotype was recovered from a woman aged 70-85 years with acute or convalescent COVID-19. The rearrangement links TRBV27 to TRBJ1-1; D perhaps matches TRBD1 (5 bases). For the CDR3, the DNA is TGTGCCAGCAGTTCCTCCTTTTGGGGGGACACTGAAGCTTTCTTT. Amino acids: CASSSSFWGDTEAFF.